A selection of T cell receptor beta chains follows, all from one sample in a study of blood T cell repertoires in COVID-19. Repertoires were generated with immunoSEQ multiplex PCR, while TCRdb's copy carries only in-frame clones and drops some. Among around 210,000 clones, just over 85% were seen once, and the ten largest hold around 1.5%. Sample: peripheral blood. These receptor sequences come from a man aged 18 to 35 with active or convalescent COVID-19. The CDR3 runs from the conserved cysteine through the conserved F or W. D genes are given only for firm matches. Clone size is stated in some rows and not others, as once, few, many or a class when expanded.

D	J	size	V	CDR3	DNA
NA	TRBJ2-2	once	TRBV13	CASSLTGRTGELFF	TGTGCCAGCAGCTTAACGGGTCGCACCGGGGAGCTGTTTTTT
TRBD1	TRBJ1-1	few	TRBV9	CASSAQRDRVTEAFF	TGTGCCAGCAGCGCCCAAAGAGACAGGGTTACTGAAGCTTTCTTT
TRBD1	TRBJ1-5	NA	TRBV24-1	CATSSGQGDNQPQHF	TGTGCCACCAGTTCTGGACAGGGGGACAATCAGCCCCAGCATTTT
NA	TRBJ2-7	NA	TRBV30	CAWSRWGAYEQYF	TGTGCCTGGAGTAGGTGGGGGGCCTACGAGCAGTACTTC
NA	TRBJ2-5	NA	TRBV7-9	CASVGLRETQYF	TGTGCCAGTGTCGGTCTAAGAGAGACCCAGTACTTC
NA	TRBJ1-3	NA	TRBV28	CASKPGGGNTIYF	TGTGCCAGCAAGCCGGGGGGAGGAAACACCATATATTTT
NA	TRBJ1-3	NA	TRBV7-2	CASSLKRTITGNTIYF	TGTGCCAGCAGCTTAAAGCGGACCATAACTGGAAACACCATATATTTT
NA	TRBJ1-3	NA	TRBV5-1	CASSPGESSGNTIYF	TGCGCCAGCAGTCCCGGGGAGAGCTCTGGAAACACCATATATTTT
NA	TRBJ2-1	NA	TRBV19	CASRRTTPGTLGDQFF	TGTGCCAGTAGACGGACCACACCCGGGACATTGGGGGACCAGTTCTTC
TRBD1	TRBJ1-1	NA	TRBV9	CASSARTGLSEAFF	TGTGCCAGCAGCGCCCGGACAGGTTTGTCTGAAGCTTTCTTT
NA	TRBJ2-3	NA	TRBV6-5	CASRPGGTDTQYF	TGTGCCAGCAGGCCGGGTGGGACAGATACGCAGTATTTT
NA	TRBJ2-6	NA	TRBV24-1	CATSDLRGTGANVLTF	TGTGCCACCAGTGACCTCAGGGGTACTGGGGCCAACGTCCTGACTTTC
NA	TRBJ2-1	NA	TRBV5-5	CASSLFRNRGGGYEQFF	TGTGCCAGCAGCTTGTTCCGGAACAGGGGGGGAGGCTATGAGCAGTTCTTC
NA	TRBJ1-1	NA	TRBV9	CASSLSWNTEAFF	TGTGCCAGCAGCTTAAGCTGGAACACTGAAGCTTTCTTT
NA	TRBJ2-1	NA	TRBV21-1	CASSKLGAGDPYNEQFF	TGTGCCAGCAGCAAATTAGGAGCGGGAGATCCCTACAATGAGCAGTTCTTC
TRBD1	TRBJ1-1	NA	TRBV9	CASSPTGVPEAFF	TGTGCCAGCAGCCCTACAGGGGTCCCTGAAGCTTTCTTT
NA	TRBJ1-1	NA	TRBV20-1	CSASGGRGTEAFF	TGCAGTGCTAGTGGGGGTCGGGGCACTGAAGCTTTCTTT
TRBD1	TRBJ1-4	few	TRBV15	CATSGGQGYSEKLFF	TGTGCCACCAGCGGGGGACAGGGTTATTCTGAAAAACTGTTTTTT
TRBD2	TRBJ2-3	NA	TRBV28	CASSLIIGASGRAITDTQYF	TGTGCCAGCAGTTTAATAATTGGGGCTAGCGGGAGGGCGATCACAGATACGCAGTATTTT
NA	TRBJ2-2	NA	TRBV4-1	CASSQEPGFTGELFF	TGCGCCAGCAGCCAAGAGCCCGGGTTTACCGGGGAGCTGTTTTTT
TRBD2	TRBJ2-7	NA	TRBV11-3	CASSLAGGPNYEQYF	TGTGCCAGCAGCCTAGCGGGAGGGCCGAACTACGAGCAGTACTTC
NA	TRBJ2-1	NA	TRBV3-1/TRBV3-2	CASSQVHGENEQFF	TGTGCCAGCAGCCAAGTACACGGAGAGAATGAGCAGTTCTTC
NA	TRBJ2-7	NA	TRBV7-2	CASNLRDTQNF	TGTGCCAGCAATCTCCGGGACACCCAGAACTTC
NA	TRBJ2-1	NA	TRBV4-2	CASSRQLVQFF	TGTGCCAGCAGCCGACAGCTGGTGCAGTTCTTC
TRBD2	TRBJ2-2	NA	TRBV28	CASSLSDLAGNTGELFF	TGTGCCAGCAGTTTATCCGACCTAGCGGGGAACACCGGGGAGCTGTTTTTT
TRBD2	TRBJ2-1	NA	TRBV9	CASSAPFPGSGSIYNEQFF	TGTGCCAGCAGCGCCCCCTTCCCGGGTAGCGGGTCCATCTACAATGAGCAGTTCTTC
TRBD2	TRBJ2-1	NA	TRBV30	CAWTSGTNEQFF	TGTGCCTGGACTAGCGGGACAAATGAGCAGTTCTTC
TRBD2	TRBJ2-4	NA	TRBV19	CASSQGLAGGLGNIQYF	TGTGCCAGTAGTCAAGGGCTAGCGGGAGGGCTGGGGAACATTCAGTACTTC
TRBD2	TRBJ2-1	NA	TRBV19	CASSVKAGGIYNEQFF	TGTGCCAGTAGTGTTAAAGCGGGAGGCATTTACAATGAGCAGTTCTTC
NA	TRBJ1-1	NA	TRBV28	CASSFSGTPEAFF	TGTGCCAGCAGTTTCTCCGGGACACCTGAAGCTTTCTTT
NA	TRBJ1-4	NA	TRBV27	CASSLSEDEKLFF	TGTGCCAGCAGTTTATCGGAGGATGAAAAACTGTTTTTT
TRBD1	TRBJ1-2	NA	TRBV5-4	CASSQGQDYGYTF	TGTGCCAGCAGCCAGGGACAGGACTATGGCTACACCTTC